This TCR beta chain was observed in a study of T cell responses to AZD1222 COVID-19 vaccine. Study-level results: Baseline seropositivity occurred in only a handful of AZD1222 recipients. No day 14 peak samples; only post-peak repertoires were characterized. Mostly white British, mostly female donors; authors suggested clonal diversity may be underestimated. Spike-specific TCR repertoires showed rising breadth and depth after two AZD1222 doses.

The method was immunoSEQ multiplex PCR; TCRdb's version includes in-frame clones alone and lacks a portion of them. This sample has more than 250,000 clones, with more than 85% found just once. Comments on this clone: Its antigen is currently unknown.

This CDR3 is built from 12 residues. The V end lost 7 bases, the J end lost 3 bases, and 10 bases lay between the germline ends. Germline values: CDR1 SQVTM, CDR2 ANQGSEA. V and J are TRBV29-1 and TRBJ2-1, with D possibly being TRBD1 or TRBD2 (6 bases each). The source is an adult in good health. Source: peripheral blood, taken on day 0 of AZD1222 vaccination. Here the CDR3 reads CSGGDNYNEQFF. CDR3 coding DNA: TGCAGCGGGGGGGACAACTACAATGAGCAGTTCTTC.